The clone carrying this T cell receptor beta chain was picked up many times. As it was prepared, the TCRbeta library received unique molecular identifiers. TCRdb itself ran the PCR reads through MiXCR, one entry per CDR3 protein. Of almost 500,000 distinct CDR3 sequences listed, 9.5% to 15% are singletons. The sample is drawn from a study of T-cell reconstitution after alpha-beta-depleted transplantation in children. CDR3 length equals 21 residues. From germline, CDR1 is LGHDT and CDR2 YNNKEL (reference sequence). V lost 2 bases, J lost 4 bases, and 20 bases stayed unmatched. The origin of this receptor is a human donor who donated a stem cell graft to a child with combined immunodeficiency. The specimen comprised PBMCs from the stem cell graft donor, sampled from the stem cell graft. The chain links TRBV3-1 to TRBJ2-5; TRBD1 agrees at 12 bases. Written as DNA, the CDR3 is TGTGCCAGCAGCCAATCCACCGGCGGGACAGGGGGCGCAGGGGCTAGAGAGACCCAGTACTTC. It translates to CASSQSTGGTGGAGARETQYF.